The entry that follows covers one T cell receptor (beta chain) sequence. The sample holds other DNA sequences that translate to the same CDR3. This sample was included in a study of shared clonotypes between healthy human individuals. Running of the assay took place at deep level. Using immunoSEQ multiplex PCR, the repertoire was profiled, and TCRdb retains in-frame clones only, with some absent. The table records hundreds of thousands of clones, roughly 73% of them present only once. The CDR3 sequence is 13 residues long. Germline loops: CDR1 MNHEY, CDR2 SMNVEV (reference sequence). The V end was cut by 5 bases, the J end by 4 bases, with 9 bases between.

The chain is built from TRBV27 and TRBJ1-5; D may be TRBD1 (6 bases). This clonotype was obtained from a young woman in good health. Sequencing input: memory CD4+ T cells sorted from blood. The subset denotes: CD45RA-negative fraction. The CDR3 DNA reads as TGTGCCAGCAGTCTCAGGGGAAATCAGCCCCAGCATTTT. This gives the protein CASSLRGNQPQHF.